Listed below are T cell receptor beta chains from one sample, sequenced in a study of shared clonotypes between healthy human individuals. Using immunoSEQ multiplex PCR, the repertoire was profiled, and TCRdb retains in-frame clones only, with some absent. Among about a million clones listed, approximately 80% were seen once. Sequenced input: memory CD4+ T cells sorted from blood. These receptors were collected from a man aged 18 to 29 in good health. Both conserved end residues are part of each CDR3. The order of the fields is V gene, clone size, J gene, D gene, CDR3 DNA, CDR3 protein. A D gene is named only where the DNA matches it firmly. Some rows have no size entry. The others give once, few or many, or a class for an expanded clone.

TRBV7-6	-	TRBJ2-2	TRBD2	TGTGCCAGCAGCCCCCGGACTAGCGTCGGGGAGCTGTTTTTT	CASSPRTSVGELFF
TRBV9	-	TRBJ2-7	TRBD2	TGTGCCAGCAGCCAAGGGAGCGGGGGGGGACTCTACGAGCAGTACTTC	CASSQGSGGGLYEQYF
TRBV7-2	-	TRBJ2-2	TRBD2	TGTGCCAGCAGCTTAGGGACTAGCCGCCTCACCGGGGAGCTGTTTTTT	CASSLGTSRLTGELFF
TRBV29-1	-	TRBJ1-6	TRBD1	TGCAGCGTTGGGGAGACAGGGGTCGGTTCACCCCTCCACTTT	CSVGETGVGSPLHF
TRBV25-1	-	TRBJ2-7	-	TGTGCCAGCACCCACGAGCAGTACTTC	CASTHEQYF
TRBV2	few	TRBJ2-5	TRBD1	TGTGCCAGCAGTGGGGGACAGGGAGAGACCCAGTACTTC	CASSGGQGETQYF
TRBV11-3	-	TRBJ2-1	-	TGTGCCAGCAGCTTAGACGGGAGAAAAGGTAATGAGCAGTTCTTC	CASSLDGRKGNEQFF
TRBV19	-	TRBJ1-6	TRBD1	TGTGCCAGTAGCATAGACAGGGTTTCACCCCTCCACTTT	CASSIDRVSPLHF
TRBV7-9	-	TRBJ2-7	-	TGTGCCAGCAGCTTAGGCCCGGGGCGGGCCTACGAGCAGTACTTC	CASSLGPGRAYEQYF
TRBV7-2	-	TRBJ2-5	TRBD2	TGTGCCAGCAGCTTAGTTCGACTAGCGGGTGGCCTCTCCCAAGAGACCCAGTACTTC	CASSLVRLAGGLSQETQYF
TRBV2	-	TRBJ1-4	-	TGTGCCAGCAGTCGGACAGAGATTAATGAAAAACTGTTTTTT	CASSRTEINEKLFF
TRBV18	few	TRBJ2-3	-	TGTGCCAGCTCACCGGGGGTTCGTAGCACAGATACGCAGTATTTT	CASSPGVRSTDTQYF
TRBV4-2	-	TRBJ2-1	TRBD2	TGTGCCAGCAGCCAAGATCGGCTAGCGGGGGTCAATGAGCAGTTCTTC	CASSQDRLAGVNEQFF
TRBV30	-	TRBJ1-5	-	TGTGCCTGGAGTGTAAAGGGCCCGCTTACGGGTCAGCCCCAGCATTTT	CAWSVKGPLTGQPQHF
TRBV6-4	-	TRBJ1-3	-	TGTGCCAGCCACAGGTGTCTCTCTGGAAACACCATATATTTT	CASHRCLSGNTIYF
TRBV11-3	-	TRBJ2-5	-	TGTGCCAGCAGCTTAGATGGGACACCCGAAGAGACCCAGTACTTC	CASSLDGTPEETQYF
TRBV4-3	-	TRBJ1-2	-	TGCGCCAGCAGCCAAGGTGACTGGACAAGTGTGGACTATGGCTACACCTTC	CASSQGDWTSVDYGYTF
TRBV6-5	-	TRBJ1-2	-	TGTGCCAGCAGTTACTCGGAAAACTATGGCTACACCTTC	CASSYSENYGYTF
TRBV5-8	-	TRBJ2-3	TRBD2	TGTGCCAGCAGCTTTCTAGCGGGTATTGATACGCAGTATTTT	CASSFLAGIDTQYF
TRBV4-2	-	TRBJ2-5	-	TGTGCCAGCAGCCAACCCTCGGCTACCCAAGAGACCCAGTACTTC	CASSQPSATQETQYF
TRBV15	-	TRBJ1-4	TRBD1	TGTGCCACCAGCTCACATGGGCCAGGGGGGAATGAAAAACTGTTTTTT	CATSSHGPGGNEKLFF
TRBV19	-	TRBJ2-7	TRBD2	TGTGCCAGCAGGACTAGCGGGAATGGCGAGCAGTACTTC	CASRTSGNGEQYF